This T cell receptor beta chain was obtained from a study of blood T cell repertoires in COVID-19 (dated by TCRdb to about 2020). For the wider study: Collaborator samples came from the United States, Italy and Spain and covered acute and convalescent phases of COVID-19. The material from the prospective study consisted of cDNA or gDNA derived from T cells, B-cell-depleted T cells, or PBMCs. The dataset comprised deeply sampled blood TCRbeta repertoires from subjects exposed to, actively infected with, or recovered from COVID-19. The repertoires were released in a freely available public database intended as a resource for research on the immune response to SARS-CoV-2. The samples were drawn from two sources: the first 160 participants of the ongoing ImmuneRACE study, and fewer than 1,500 subjects contributed by 6 global collaborators. The sample metadata nearly always contained a de-identified subject ID, COVID-19 status, age in years and sex. Where available, HLA class I and class II types were obtained from metadata supplied by the sample provider rather than from assay-based typing.

On the study overall, not on this receptor specifically: The quantity of clinical and demographic metadata differed by source and by participant and was supplied without curation.

In the case of this clone: Its binding antigen is unknown. No much larger clonotype is one base removed from it; base qualities were not supplied.

TCRbeta CDR3 regions were amplified from genomic DNA by means of the immunoSEQ Assay, a bias-controlled multiplex PCR. From the authors' description of their analysis: Within the assay, amplification of reference gene primers was used to estimate how many nucleated cells each sample contained. Sequence reads were collapsed and filtered to measure the absolute abundance of every unique TCRbeta CDR3 rearrangement. For each sample, productive Simpson clonality was calculated by taking the square root of Simpson's diversity index across productive rearrangements. In TCRdb, the immuneACCESS table is reduced to in-frame sequences with V and J assigned. These tables do not hold every clone; where another copy was compared, an unresolved V gene accounts for under half, and the others remain unexplained. V and J calls and clone size are those listed in that table; D and trimming were worked out from the DNA. Counted in this sample were about 210,000 clones; around 88% of them appeared once. Of the sample, more than 1.4% falls within the top ten clones.

From the cysteine up to the phenylalanine, the CDR3 has a length of 15 residues. Here the CDR3 DNA is all that survives: 45 bases in frame from base 1. CDR1 and CDR2, looked up from the germline V gene, are KGHSH and LQKENI. Trimmed from V: 9 bases; trimmed from J: 7 bases; junction bases lacking a gene match: 12. Each collaborating institution followed its own protocols to collect whole blood in K2EDTA tubes. For TCRbeta analysis, collaborators shipped samples in one of three forms: frozen whole blood, isolated PBMCs, or DNA extracted from either of those sample types. The TCR was taken from a man younger than 35 with active or convalescent COVID-19. The sequence links TRBV18 to TRBJ1-4; 9 middle bases align to TRBD1. The specimen sequenced was peripheral blood. The CDR3 is CASSAGQGNSEKLFF. The nucleotide sequence reads as follows: TGTGCCAGTTCCGCAGGACAGGGGAATAGTGAAAAACTGTTTTTT. Beyond the CDR3, the reference TRBV18 and TRBJ1-4 genes provide the residues; the full variable domain reads: NAGVMQNPRHLVRRRGQEARLRCSPMKGHSHVYWYRQLPEEGLKFMVYLQKENIIDESGMPKERFSAEFPKEGPSILRIQQVVRGDSAAYFCASSAGQGNSEKLFFGSGTQLSVL.